This T cell receptor (beta chain) was documented in a study of shared clonotypes between healthy human individuals (TCRdb year 2020). Broadly, across the study: The cohort comprised a couple of women and a few men aged 18 to 49 years. For each donor, three plates each were used for CD4 naive and CD4 memory, two plates were used for CD8 naive, and one plate was used for CD8 memory. Per donor, leukapheresis produced somewhere between about 0.8 and 9 billion PBMCs. To increase sequencing depth and limit assay-specific biases, different laboratories used diverse techniques to prepare libraries and sequence TCR repertoires. To estimate repertoire size and how much clonotypes are shared between individuals, the study performed deep sequencing of blood TCR repertoires from about 5 healthy adults. On the study overall, not on this receptor specifically: Pairwise subsampling led to the expectation that sequencing depth would affect the degree of clonotype sharing among donors. The genetic and exposure-history diversity represented was limited by the small number of donors. Across a handful of donors, roughly 5.1% of naive CD4, around 3.3% of naive CD8, roughly 2.3% of memory CD4, and about 0.4% of memory CD8 clonotypes were shared. Sampling was restricted to blood, and TCR repertoires in tissue are likely to differ from TCR repertoires in blood. Compared with non-shared clonotypes, the clonotypes found in all four sorted-subset donors had higher generation probabilities. Even with the large sequencing depth, rarefaction of the sorted-subset datasets indicated that sequencing was incomplete. Naive subsets generally had larger estimated clonotype richness than memory subsets did.

CD8 naive samples consisted of CD45RO-negative cells that were positively selected for CCR7, yielding a CD45RA+CCR7+ population without TemRA cells. Healthy HIV-negative adults with no recently reported acute infections or vaccinations were included as donors. Only Caucasian adults living in Nashville, Tennessee, USA were represented among the donors. Blood was collected by leukapheresis, and PBMCs were isolated by Ficoll-Histopaque density gradient centrifugation and then cryopreserved in liquid nitrogen vapor phase. Analytical flow cytometry was used to check the purity and quantity of each magnetically sorted T cell population. Genomic DNA was isolated from every sorted fraction and measured by UV absorbance on a Nanodrop 2000c. Including cysteine and phenylalanine, the CDR3 has 15 amino acids. CDR3 DNA is the only sequence kept; it has 45 bases, read in frame from the first base. The germline V gene sets CDR1 to SGDLS and CDR2 to YYNGEE.

TCR CDR3 regions were amplified from genomic DNA by multiplex PCR using the deep immunoSEQ assay. For each cell subset, the extracted genomic DNA was distributed evenly across all wells of several immunoSEQ 96-well plates, and each plate served as one replicate. For sorted subsets, approximately 210 ng genomic DNA, equal to 25,000 to 35,000 T cell genomes, was loaded into each replicate PCR. Purified libraries were quantified with a Qubit 3.0 fluorometer, sized on a Bioanalyzer 2100, and re-quantified with the KAPA Library Quantification kit. Every immunoSEQ 96-well plate was sequenced on a dedicated single-read 150-cycle Illumina NextSeq 550 flow cell. On the authors' methods: Because the immunoSEQ output held only junctional sequences and lacked quality scores, the filtering could not match the filtering applied to full-length reads. To assign V/J genes and CDR3, sequences were annotated against IMGT germline references using PyIR, a Python wrapper for IgBLAST v1.9. Any read was removed if the V/J assignment was weak (E-value above 1e-6), the CDR3 was missing, or the read contained stop codons, out-of-frame junctions, or ambiguous translated residues. A V3J clonotype was defined by an identical inferred V gene, J gene, and CDR3 amino acid sequence. To compute the percentage overlap between repertoires, the number of shared unique clonotypes was divided by the size of the smaller repertoire. Three approaches were used to assess repertoire richness: RTK rarefaction, the Chao1 estimator, and Recon v2.1 estimates of unobserved clonotypes. Generation probabilities were computed with OLGA for all TCRbeta clonotypes obtained by the gDNA method from a few donors. The source is immuneACCESS, and TCRdb retained only in-frame sequences with V and J called. Part of the clones is not carried over; for the studies checked, unresolved V genes explain less than half of this, and the remainder is unexplained. That table gives V, J and clone size, and the DNA gave D and trimming. For this sample the table gives about 750,000 clones, of which 80% to 95% were detected only once. 24% of the sample rests with the top ten.

This clone appeared once. The antigen it recognizes is unknown. A junction end diverges from the germline sequence, so it may reflect a read error. Other DNA sequences from this sample encode an identical CDR3 as well. The rearrangement combines TRBV9 with TRBJ1-1; the D segment could be TRBD1, given 6 matching bases. Sequenced sample: naive CD8+ T cells sorted from blood. The sample's cell subset or site label is to be understood as: CD45RA+CCR7+. The source is a man in his thirties or forties in good health. The DNA reads as follows: TGTGCTAGCAGCGGATCGGGGGGCCCGAACACTGAAGCTTTCTTT. It translates as CASSGSGGPNTEAFF.